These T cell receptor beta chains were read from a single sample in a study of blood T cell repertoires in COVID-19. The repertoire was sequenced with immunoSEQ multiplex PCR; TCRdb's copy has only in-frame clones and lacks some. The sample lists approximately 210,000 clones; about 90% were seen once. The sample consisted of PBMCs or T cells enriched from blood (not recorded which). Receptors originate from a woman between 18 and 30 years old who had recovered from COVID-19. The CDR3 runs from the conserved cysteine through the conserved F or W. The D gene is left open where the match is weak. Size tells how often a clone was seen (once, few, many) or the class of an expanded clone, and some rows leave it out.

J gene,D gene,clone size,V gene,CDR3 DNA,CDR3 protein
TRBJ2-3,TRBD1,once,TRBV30,TGTGCCTGGACACGACAGGGGGCGCGAGATACGCAGTATTTT,CAWTRQGARDTQYF
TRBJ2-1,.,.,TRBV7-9,TGTGCCAGCAGCTTCCCTGCCGGGGGTTACAATGAGCAGTTCTTC,CASSFPAGGYNEQFF
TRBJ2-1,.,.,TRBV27,TGTGCCAGCAGTTTGGGGCAGACTGTGCGGTATGAGCAGTTCTTC,CASSLGQTVRYEQFF
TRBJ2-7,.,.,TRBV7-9,TGTGCCAGCAGCTTAGTCACAGTCAGAACGGAGCAGTACTTC,CASSLVTVRTEQYF
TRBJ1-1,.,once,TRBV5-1,TGCGCCAGCAGCTTGGGGGGCGCGGTTGAAGCTTTCTTT,CASSLGGAVEAFF
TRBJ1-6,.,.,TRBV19,TGTGCCAGTACCGCAGCCACAGACTCCTATAATTCACCCCTCCACTTT,CASTAATDSYNSPLHF
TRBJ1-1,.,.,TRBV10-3,TGTGCCATCAGTGGGGCGCCGAACACTGAAGCTTTCTTT,CAISGAPNTEAFF
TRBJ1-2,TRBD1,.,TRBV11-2,TGTGCCAGCAGTATACGGACAGGGAGCTATGGCTACACCTTC,CASSIRTGSYGYTF
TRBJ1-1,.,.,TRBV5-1,TGCGCCAGCAGACCCGGGACATCTAACACTGAAGCTTTCTTT,CASRPGTSNTEAFF
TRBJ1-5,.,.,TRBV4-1,TGCGCCAGCAGCCAAAACAGGGAACAGCCCCAGCATTTT,CASSQNREQPQHF
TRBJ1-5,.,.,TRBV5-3,TGTGCCAGAAGCTCCGGGCCACAGGGTCACCTCCTCAATCAGCCCCAGCATTTT,CARSSGPQGHLLNQPQHF
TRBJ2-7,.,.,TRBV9,TGTGCCAGCTCGAAGGGGTCTTCGAGCTCCTACGAGCAGTACTTC,CASSKGSSSSYEQYF
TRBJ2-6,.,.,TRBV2,TGTGCCAGCTCTACCGGGTACGGGGCTGGGGCCAACGTCCTGACTTTC,CASSTGYGAGANVLTF
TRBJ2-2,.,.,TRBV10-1,TGCGCCAGCAGTGATGTAGCGGTTGGGGAGCTGTTTTTT,CASSDVAVGELFF
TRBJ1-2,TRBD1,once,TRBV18,TGTGCCAGCTCACCGACGGACAGGAACTATGGTTACACCTTC,CASSPTDRNYGYTF
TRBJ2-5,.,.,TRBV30,TGTGCCTGGCATAATCGGGGGGCCGTGGGAGAGACCCAGTACTTC,CAWHNRGAVGETQYF
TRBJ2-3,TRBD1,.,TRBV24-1,TGTGCCACCAGTGAGTACCCTGGACAGGGAGAAAATACGCAGTATTTT,CATSEYPGQGENTQYF
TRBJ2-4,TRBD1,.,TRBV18,TGTGCCAGCTCAAGGGACAGGGGTGGCAAAAACATTCAGTACTTC,CASSRDRGGKNIQYF
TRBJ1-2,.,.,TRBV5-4,TGTGCCAGCAGCTTGGGTCCTGAACATCTCTATGGCTACACCTTC,CASSLGPEHLYGYTF
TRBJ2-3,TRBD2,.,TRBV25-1,TGTGCCAGCAGTGTAGCGGGGGGGGGCACAGATACGCAGTATTTT,CASSVAGGGTDTQYF
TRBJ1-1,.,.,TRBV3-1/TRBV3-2,TGTGCCAGCAGCCCAAACCAGGGGTTTCCCACTGAAGCTTTCTTT,CASSPNQGFPTEAFF
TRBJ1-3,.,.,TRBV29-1,TGCAGCGTTCAGGGGACTGGAAACACCATATATTTT,CSVQGTGNTIYF
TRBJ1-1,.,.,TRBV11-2,TGTGCCAGCAGCCGCCTTGGGCAGCCTGAAGCTTTCTTT,CASSRLGQPEAFF
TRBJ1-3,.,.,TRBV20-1,TGCAGCGCCCCTCGGGGAAACACCATATATTTT,CSAPRGNTIYF
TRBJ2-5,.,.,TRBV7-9,TGTGCCAGCAGCGGGGGGACTCGTCAAGAGACCCAGTACTTC,CASSGGTRQETQYF
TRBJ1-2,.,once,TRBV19,TGTGCCAGTAGTACGTCGACAGAAACAGGCTACACCTTC,CASSTSTETGYTF
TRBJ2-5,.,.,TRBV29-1,TGCAGCGTTGCCTTGATTGAGGGGACCCAGTACTTC,CSVALIEGTQYF
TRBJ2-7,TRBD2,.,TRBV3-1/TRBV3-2,TGTGCCAGCAGTCACCCCCCTAGCGGCGGGGTTCTATTTTGTCCCTCCTACGAGCAGTACTTC,CASSHPPSGGVLFCPSYEQYF
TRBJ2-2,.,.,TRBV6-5,TGTGCCAGCAGTTATTTGACAGGAGAAACCGGGGAGCTGTTTTTT,CASSYLTGETGELFF
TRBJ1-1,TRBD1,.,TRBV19,TGTGCCAGTAGTCAGGGGGCAGGTGAAGCTTTCTTT,CASSQGAGEAFF
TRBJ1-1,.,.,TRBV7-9,TGTGCCAGCAGCTTATGGCAGACTGAAGCTTTCTTT,CASSLWQTEAFF
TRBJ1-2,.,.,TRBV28,TGTGCCAGCAGTGCCCCTCGAGGCGGACTACTCTTC,CASSAPRGGLLF
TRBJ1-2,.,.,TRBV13,TGTGCCAGCAGCTTAAGGAGCTCCTATGGCTACACCTTC,CASSLRSSYGYTF
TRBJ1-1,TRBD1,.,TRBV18,TGTGCCAGCTCACCGCGGACAGGAGACACTGAAGCTTTCTTT,CASSPRTGDTEAFF
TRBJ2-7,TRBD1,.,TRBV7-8,TGTGCCAGCAGCCCGGGGACAGGGGAGTACGAGCAGTACTTC,CASSPGTGEYEQYF
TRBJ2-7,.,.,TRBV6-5,TGTGCCAGCAGTTACTCGGTACAGGGAACCTACGAGCAGTACTTC,CASSYSVQGTYEQYF
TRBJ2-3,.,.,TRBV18,TGTGCCAGCTCACCCCGGAGGGGCGCCCCAGATACGCAGTATTTT,CASSPRRGAPDTQYF
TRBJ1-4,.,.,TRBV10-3,TGTGCCATCAGTGAGTCTGACCTAGGAAGTGAAAAACTGTTTTTT,CAISESDLGSEKLFF
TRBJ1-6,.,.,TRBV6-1,TGTGCCAGCAGTGAACTGTGGGGCAGCAATTCACCCCTCCACTTT,CASSELWGSNSPLHF
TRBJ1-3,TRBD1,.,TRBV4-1,TGCGCCAGCAGCCAACCCGGGACAGGGCGTGGGGGAAACACCATATATTTT,CASSQPGTGRGGNTIYF
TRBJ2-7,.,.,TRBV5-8,TGTGCCAGCAGCTTGGACAGGGAATGGGGCTCCTACGAGCAGTACTTC,CASSLDREWGSYEQYF
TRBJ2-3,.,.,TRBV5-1,TGCGCCAGCAGCTTGGCCGGGTTTGGTCCCACAGATACGCAGTATTTT,CASSLAGFGPTDTQYF
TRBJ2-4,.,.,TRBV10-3,TGTGCCATCAGGGAAGGGGAGGTCAAAAACATTCAGTACTTC,CAIREGEVKNIQYF
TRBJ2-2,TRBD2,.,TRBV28,TGTGCCAGCAGGCCCGGACTAGCGGGGGGGCCGACCGGGGAGCTGTTTTTT,CASRPGLAGGPTGELFF
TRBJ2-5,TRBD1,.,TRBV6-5,TGTGCCAGCAGTTACCAGGGACAGCCGGGCGGGACCCAGTACTTC,CASSYQGQPGGTQYF
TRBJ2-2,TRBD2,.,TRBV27,TGTGCCAGCAGTTTATTGGGTAGCGGGGCCGGGGAGCTGTTTTTT,CASSLLGSGAGELFF
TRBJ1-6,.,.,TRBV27,TGTGCCAGCAGTTTCTCAGGAGGCAATTCACCCCTCCACTTT,CASSFSGGNSPLHF
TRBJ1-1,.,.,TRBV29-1,TGCAGCGTTGGTCGGGTAATGAACACTGAAGCTTTCTTT,CSVGRVMNTEAFF
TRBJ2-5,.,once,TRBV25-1,TGTGCCAGCAGGGGGGAGGTGGGGGAGACCCAGTACTTC,CASRGEVGETQYF
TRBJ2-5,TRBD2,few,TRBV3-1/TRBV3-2,TGTGCCAGCAGCCCGGGACTAGGAGAGACCCAGTACTTC,CASSPGLGETQYF
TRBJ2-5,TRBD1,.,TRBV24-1,TGTGCCACCAGTGCTCCTGGGACAGGGGTCCAAGAGACCCAGTACTTC,CATSAPGTGVQETQYF
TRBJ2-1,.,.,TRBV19,TGTGCCACCTCCCGGGGGTTAAGAGGGTTCTTC,CATSRGLRGFF
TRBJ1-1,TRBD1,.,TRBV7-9,TGTGCCAGCAGCTCACAGGGGGCCACTGAAGCTTTCTTT,CASSSQGATEAFF
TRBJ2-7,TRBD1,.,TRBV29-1,TGCAGCGTTGAAGATGAGGGGGCGTATGAGCAGTACTTC,CSVEDEGAYEQYF
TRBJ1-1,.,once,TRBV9,TGTGCCAGCAGCGTAGTTGACACGAACACTGAAGCTTTCTTT,CASSVVDTNTEAFF
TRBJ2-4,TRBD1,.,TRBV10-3,TGTGCCATCAGTGCATCTCCCGGACAGGGTGAGGGAGCCAAAAACATTCAGTACTTC,CAISASPGQGEGAKNIQYF
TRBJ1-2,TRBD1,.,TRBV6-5,TGTGCCAGCAGTACTGGGACAGGGTTTGGCTACACCTTC,CASSTGTGFGYTF
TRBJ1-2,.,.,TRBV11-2,TGTGCCAGCAGCTTAGTTCCGAACAGGGCTAACTATGGCTACACCTTC,CASSLVPNRANYGYTF
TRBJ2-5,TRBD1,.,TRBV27,TGTGCCAGCAGTCCCTGGGACAGACAAGAGACCCAGTACTTC,CASSPWDRQETQYF